This T cell receptor (beta chain) was captured by sequencing in a study of OX40 agonist ivuxolimab in advanced cancers. Study background: Ivuxolimab, an antibody acting as an agonist of OX40 (CD134), was used to treat patients. In three patients, partial responses were observed, one with hepatocellular carcinoma and two with cutaneous melanoma.

In germline, CDR1 is GTSNPN, CDR2 SVGIG (reference sequence). CDR3 length equals 16 residues. The J segment lost 4 bases and the V segment lost 0 bases, leaving 9 bases of the junction unmatched. Some clones are missing from TCRdb's copy, which holds only in-frame ones; the method was immunoSEQ multiplex PCR. The sample contains about 58,000 clones, 70% to 80% of which appear only once. This clone was seen just once. Enrollment shut out patients with autoimmune disease history or systemic immunosuppression. The genes are TRBV30 and TRBJ1-5, with 7 positions matching TRBD1. The sample here was CD4+ or CD8+ T cells sorted from blood, taken in a trial of the OX40 agonist ivuxolimab. The sequence was obtained from an adult with an advanced solid tumor such as melanoma, head and neck, liver or kidney cancer. The CDR3 loop reads CAWSVPGGQINQPQHF. As DNA, the CDR3 is TGTGCCTGGAGTGTACCGGGGGGACAGATAAATCAGCCCCAGCATTTT.